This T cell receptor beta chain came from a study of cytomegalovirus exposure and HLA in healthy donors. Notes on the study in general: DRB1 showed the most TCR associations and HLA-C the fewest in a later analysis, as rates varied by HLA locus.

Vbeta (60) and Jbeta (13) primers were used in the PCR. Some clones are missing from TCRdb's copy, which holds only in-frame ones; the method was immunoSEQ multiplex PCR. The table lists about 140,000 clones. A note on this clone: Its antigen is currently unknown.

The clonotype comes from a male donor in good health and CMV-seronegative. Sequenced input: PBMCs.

The CDR3 DNA reads TGTGCCAGCAGTGACACTGGACAGGGGGATGGCTACACCTTC. This gives the protein CASSDTGQGDGYTF. The chain employs TRBV6-4 and TRBJ1-2, with 10 positions matching TRBD1. Germline V gives CDR1 MRHNA, CDR2 SNTAGT. CDR3 length equals 14 residues. V shed 2 bases, J shed 6 bases, and the junction held 3 bases outside the gene matches.